This TCR beta chain was captured in a study of OX40 agonist ivuxolimab in advanced cancers. At the level of the study: Patients assigned to dose escalation were diagnosed with hepatocellular carcinoma, melanoma, renal cell or head and neck cancer.

Germline V gives CDR1 MGHDK, CDR2 SYGVNS. The CDR3 is made up of 15 amino acids. V dropped 4 bases and J dropped 0; count of bases not matched to a gene: 2. Profiling relied on immunoSEQ multiplex PCR, and the TCRdb table lists in-frame clones only, not all of them. The table lists 85,000 to 120,000 clones, 90% of them singletons. Overall study findings and caveats: It was not determined which antigens were specifically recognized by the peripheral T cells that had undergone clonal expansion.

To note about this clone: Antigen unknown.

The sample here was CD4+ or CD8+ T cells sorted from blood, taken in a trial of the OX40 agonist ivuxolimab. V gene TRBV25-1 combines with J gene TRBJ1-3; TRBD1 matches at 8 bases. The clonotype comes from an adult with an advanced solid tumor such as melanoma, head and neck, liver or kidney cancer. For the CDR3, the DNA is TGTGCCAGCAGTGTAGGACAGGGCTCTGGAAACACCATATATTTT. As protein: CASSVGQGSGNTIYF. The full variable domain, completed using reference TRBV25-1 and TRBJ1-3, is EADIYQTPRYLVIGTGKKITLECSQTMGHDKMYWYQQDPGMELHLIHYSYGVNSTEKGDLSSESTVSRIRTEHFPLTLESARPSHTSQYLCASSVGQGSGNTIYFGEGSWLTVV.